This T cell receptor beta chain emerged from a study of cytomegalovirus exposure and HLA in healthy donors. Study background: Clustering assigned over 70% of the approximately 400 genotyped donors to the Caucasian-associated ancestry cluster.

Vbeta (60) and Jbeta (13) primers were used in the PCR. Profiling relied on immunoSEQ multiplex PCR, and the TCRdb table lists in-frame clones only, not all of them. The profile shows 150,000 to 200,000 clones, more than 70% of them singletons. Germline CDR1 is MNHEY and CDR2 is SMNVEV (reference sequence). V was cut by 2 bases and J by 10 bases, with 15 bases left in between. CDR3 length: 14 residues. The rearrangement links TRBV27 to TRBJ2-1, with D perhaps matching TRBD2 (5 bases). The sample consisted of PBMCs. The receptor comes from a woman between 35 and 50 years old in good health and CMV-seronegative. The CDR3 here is CASSLPGSRGEQFF. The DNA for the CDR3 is TGTGCCAGCAGTTTACCCGGGTCACGGGGAGAGCAGTTCTTC.